What follows are 22 T cell receptor beta chains derived from one specimen sequenced in a study of blood T cell repertoires in COVID-19. The table came from immunoSEQ multiplex PCR; TCRdb's copy has only in-frame clones and leaves some out. The sample holds roughly 60,000 clones, 65% to 85% seen once. The sample consisted of peripheral blood. Every receptor here comes from a human donor in a cohort sampled during active COVID-19.

This clone turned up a few times. V is TRBV20-1 and J is TRBJ1-3; a possible D gene is TRBD1 (6 bases). Trimming stripped 2 bases from V and 10 bases from J, with 9 bases between. CDR3 size: 11 residues. The germline gives CDR1 DFQATT, CDR2 SNEGSKA (reference sequence). Here the CDR3 reads CSARLQGTIYF. Here the CDR3 DNA reads TGCAGTGCTAGATTGCAGGGGACCATATATTTT.

The chain employs TRBV2 and TRBJ2-1; tentatively, D is TRBD2 (6 bases). The CDR3 contains 13 residues. Germline V gene sequence: CDR1 SNHLY, CDR2 FYNNEI. V shed 6 bases and J shed 0 bases, with 6 bases lying between them. The CDR3 region has the DNA TGTGCCAGCAGGGACTACTCCTACAATGAGCAGTTCTTC. Amino acid sequence: CASRDYSYNEQFF.

The chain couples TRBV18 to TRBJ2-3, with TRBD2 identical over 7 bases. Germline CDR1 is KGHSH and CDR2 is LQKENI. There are 16 residues in the CDR3. Losses at the gene ends were 4 bases for V and 1 base for J; bases not matched to a gene: 8. In DNA form, the CDR3 reads TGTGCCAGCTCACGGGGAGGGATGATTGGCACAGATACGCAGTATTTT. Translation: CASSRGGMIGTDTQYF.

This clone was picked up a small number of times. This chain links TRBV28 with TRBJ1-2; a possible D gene is TRBD1 (6 bases). V was trimmed by 3 bases and J by 6 bases, leaving 23 bases between them. Germline assignment: CDR1 MDHEN and CDR2 SYDVKM. The CDR3 consists of 17 residues. The CDR3 reads CASSFTLPGRGKDGYTF. As DNA, the CDR3 is TGTGCCAGCAGTTTTACCCTTCCGGGCAGGGGAAAGGATGGCTACACCTTC.

The DNA of the CDR3 is TGTGCCAGTAGCCCCCAGGGCCTTATGAACACTGAAGCTTTCTTT. This translates into CASSPQGLMNTEAFF. The chain employs TRBV19 and TRBJ1-1; the D gene is possibly TRBD1 (5 bases). The V gene's germline CDR1 is LNHDA and CDR2 SQIVND (reference sequence). Trimming removed 6 bases from V and 0 bases from J, with 14 bases in between. The CDR3 covers 15 residues.

This chain connects TRBV12-3 or TRBV12-4 to TRBJ2-3; no firm D call. This CDR3 contains 12 residues. V was pared by 6 bases and J by 2 bases, with 6 bases between. This chain's CDR3 is CASSSYTDTQYF. In nucleotides, the CDR3 is TGTGCCAGCAGCTCCTACACAGATACGCAGTATTTT.

The V gene is TRBV5-1, the J gene TRBJ2-1; a weak D match, TRBD2 (6 bases). Trimming stripped 4 bases from V and 6 bases from J, with 20 bases between. CDR3 size: 16 residues. Germline V lookup: CDR1 SGHRS, CDR2 YFSETQ. The CDR3 protein is CASSKLDYSGTNEQFF. CDR3 coding DNA: TGCGCCAGCAGCAAACTCGACTATAGCGGAACCAATGAGCAGTTCTTC. The variable domain in full, completed from reference TRBV5-1 and TRBJ2-1, reads KAGVTQTPRYLIKTRGQQVTLSCSPISGHRSVSWYQQTPGQGLQFLFEYFSETQRNKGNFPGRFSGRQFSNSRSEMNVSTLELGDSALYLCASSKLDYSGTNEQFFGPGTRLTVL.

This chain links TRBV10-3 with TRBJ2-7; 10 nucleotides line up with TRBD1. CDR3 length equals 14 residues. The germline gives CDR1 ENHRY, CDR2 SYGVKD. Germline trimming cut 8 bases from V and 4 bases from J; bases unmatched to any gene: 8. CDR3 sequence reads: CAIRNDRGQYEQYF. The CDR3 bases are TGTGCCATCCGGAATGACAGGGGGCAATACGAGCAGTACTTC.

The chain recombines TRBV5-6 with TRBJ1-5; possibly TRBD1 for D (6 bases). Trimming took 4 bases from V and 2 from J, leaving 10 bases between them. CDR3 length equals 14 residues. Per the germline V gene, CDR1 is SGHDT and CDR2 is YYEEEE. CDR3 loop: CASSRWTGNQPQHF. The DNA for the CDR3 is TGTGCCAGCAGCCGGTGGACAGGCAATCAGCCCCAGCATTTT.

The rearrangement uses TRBV9 and TRBJ1-5, with 9 bases that match TRBD1. From germline, CDR1 is SGDLS and CDR2 YYNGEE. This CDR3 is 14 amino acids long. Unmatched junction bases numbered 6, after V lost 4 bases and J lost 7 bases. Here the CDR3 DNA reads TGTGCCAGCAGCACGGGACAGGGAAACCAGCCCCAGCATTTT. Amino acid sequence: CASSTGQGNQPQHF.

The count of this clone is one. V and J are TRBV5-1 and TRBJ1-3, with D possibly being TRBD1 (6 bases). This CDR3 has 17 residues. In germline, CDR1 is SGHRS, CDR2 YFSETQ. The V gene lost 0 bases and the J gene lost 4 bases, with 17 bases spanning the gap. CDR3 sequence: CASSLGYRATLGNTIYF. The CDR3 DNA is TGCGCCAGCAGCTTGGGCTACAGGGCCACTTTAGGAAACACCATATATTTT.

The chain combines TRBV3-1 (or the pseudogene TRBV3-2) with TRBJ1-2; no clear D. Per the germline V gene, CDR1 is LGHDT and CDR2 is YNNKEL (reference sequence). V lost 1 base and J lost 6, with 18 bases in between. CDR3 length: 16 amino acids. CDR3 coding DNA: TGTGCCAGCAGCCAAGGAGACCCTCCCGGAGGAAATGGCTACACCTTC. Amino acids: CASSQGDPPGGNGYTF.

This clone has a single count. J is TRBJ2-5 and V is TRBV7-9; D possibly corresponds to TRBD1 (5 bases). Germline loops: CDR1 SEHNR, CDR2 FQNEAQ (reference sequence). The CDR3 covers 14 residues. Trimming stripped 3 bases from V and 4 bases from J, with 12 bases between. CDR3 sequence reads: CASSLGRSLETQYF. CDR3 sequence (DNA): TGTGCCAGCAGCTTGGGGCGATCATTAGAGACCCAGTACTTC.

A single count supports this clone. This sequence joins TRBV11-2 and TRBJ2-5; 7 bases are shared with TRBD2. J gave up 4 bases and V 6 bases, and 11 bases lay outside the gene matches. Germline V gene sequence: CDR1 SGHAT, CDR2 FQNNGV. This CDR3 is built from 15 residues. The CDR3 here is CASSPAGHSRETQYF. DNA of the CDR3: TGTGCCAGCAGTCCAGCGGGGCACTCGCGAGAGACCCAGTACTTC.

This chain connects TRBV6-1 to TRBJ1-3; D call uncertain. Germline V lookup: CDR1 MNHNS, CDR2 SASEGT. V was cut by 4 bases and J by 0 bases, with 13 bases left in between. The CDR3 length is 16 residues. CDR3: CASSADFAGSGNTIYF. CDR3 DNA sequence: TGTGCCAGCAGTGCAGACTTTGCCGGCTCTGGAAACACCATATATTTT.

The chain recombines TRBV24-1 with TRBJ1-2; TRBD1 matches 8 bases. Germline V gives CDR1 KGHDR, CDR2 SFDVKD. Losses at the gene ends were 4 bases for V and 5 bases for J; bases not matched to a gene: 2. The CDR3 contains 13 residues. The CDR3 spells CATSDRGQYGYTF. CDR3 bases: TGTGCCACCAGTGACAGGGGGCAATATGGCTACACCTTC.

The chain joins TRBV5-4 to TRBJ2-1; possibly TRBD1 for D (6 bases). From germline, CDR1 is SGHNT and CDR2 YYREEE (reference sequence). The CDR3 totals 16 residues. V lost 4 bases and J lost 10, with 24 bases in between. This chain's CDR3 is CASSLQGGLSGEEQFF. The CDR3, as DNA: TGTGCCAGCAGCCTGCAGGGCGGCCTCTCAGGGGAAGAGCAGTTCTTC.

The gene calls are TRBV28 and TRBJ2-5; possible D gene TRBD2, 6 bases. Looked up from germline, CDR1 is MDHEN and CDR2 is SYDVKM. This CDR3 is built from 13 residues. V was cut by 3 bases and J by 3 bases, with 8 bases left in between. CDR3 region: CASSFGGEETQYF. Here the CDR3 DNA reads TGTGCCAGCAGTTTCGGCGGGGAAGAGACCCAGTACTTC.

The genes are TRBV7-7 and TRBJ2-7; D gene ambiguous. Germline CDR1 SSHAT, CDR2 FNYEAQ (reference sequence). V lost 1 base and J 0 bases, leaving 4 bases between the germline ends. The CDR3 is 13 amino acids. This CDR3 is CASSLDSSYEQYF. The DNA of the CDR3 is TGTGCCAGCAGCTTAGACAGCTCCTACGAGCAGTACTTC.

This clone was picked up a small number of times. V usage is TRBV11-3 and J usage is TRBJ2-2, with D tentatively TRBD1 (5 bases). The CDR3 runs to 14 residues. The V end was cut by 5 bases, the J end by 11 bases, with 18 bases between. Germline values: CDR1 SGHNT, CDR2 YENEEA. CDR3 coding DNA: TGTGCCAGCAGCCAGGACATAGCAAGCATAGAGCTGTTTTTT. Amino acids: CASSQDIASIELFF. Supplemented by reference TRBV11-3 and TRBJ2-2, the full variable domain reads EAGVVQSPRYKIIEKKQPVAFWCNPISGHNTLYWYLQNLGQGPELLIRYENEEAVDDSQLPKDRFSAERLKGVDSTLKIQPAELGDSAVYLCASSQDIASIELFFGEGSRLTVL.

The J gene is TRBJ2-3, the V gene TRBV14; 10 nucleotides agree with TRBD2. Germline CDR1 reads SGHDN; CDR2 reads FVKESK. The J segment lost 3 bases and the V segment lost 0 bases, leaving 6 bases of the junction unmatched. The CDR3 sequence is 17 residues long. The CDR3 DNA is TGTGCCAGCAGCCAAGAAATCACTAGCGGGATGACAGATACGCAGTATTTT. Protein: CASSQEITSGMTDTQYF.

This clone was found once. The chain has TRBV5-4 and TRBJ2-5, with 12 bases that match TRBD2. In germline, CDR1 is SGHNT, CDR2 YYREEE (reference sequence). V shed 4 bases, J shed 4 bases, and the junction held 5 bases outside the gene matches. The CDR3 consists of 15 residues. The CDR3 sequence is CASSQTSGRRETQYF. The CDR3 DNA follows: TGTGCCAGCAGCCAGACTAGCGGGAGAAGAGAGACCCAGTACTTC.